The subject of this entry is one T cell receptor beta chain. The CDR3 covers 14 residues. Trimming cost V 0 bases and J 7 bases, with 11 bases left between them. Germline-derived CDR1 and CDR2 are SGHDT and YYEEEE. This entry belongs to a study of cytomegalovirus exposure and HLA in healthy donors. A multiplex PCR was run with 60 Vbeta primers and 13 Jbeta primers. TCRdb keeps only in-frame clones here, not all; method: immunoSEQ multiplex PCR. The sample has roughly 110,000 clones; 82% are singletons. The TCR originated in a woman in her late teens or twenties in good health and CMV-seronegative. Specimen: PBMCs. The chain couples TRBV5-6 to TRBJ2-1; tentatively, D is TRBD2 (5 bases). CDR3 bases: TGTGCCAGCAGCTTGGGTCGCGGGTATAATGAGCAGTTCTTC. Protein product: CASSLGRGYNEQFF.